One and the same sample provided the 2 T cell receptor beta chains below, sequenced in a study of blood T cells in healthy people across ages (dated by TCRdb to between 2015 and 2017). The library was prepared using 5' RACE. Sequencing was carried out with an Illumina HiSeq 2500. A second PCR of roughly 7 to 11 cycles was performed with a sample-barcoded 5' primer and a J-beta primer mix. TCRdb reprocessing: public reads trimmed at Q25 with fastp, clones called with MiXCR, in-frame beta chains kept. When rows share a CDR3 protein, they turn into one entry using the most common DNA and genes. Here the sample has about 970,000 distinct CDR3 sequences; 51% occur a single time. Clones ranked in the top ten supply 20% to 25% of the sample. Material: blood. These receptors all come from a woman aged 55 to 70 in good health.

In this sample, this clonotype turned up a few times. V usage is TRBV6-2 or TRBV6-3 and J usage is TRBJ2-7; 7 bases match TRBD1. The germline V gene has CDR1 MNHEY and CDR2 SVGEGT. Losses at the gene ends were 2 bases for V and 3 bases for J; bases not matched to a gene: 1. This CDR3 spans 13 amino acids. This CDR3 is CASSYRDSYEQYF. DNA for the CDR3: TGTGCCAGCAGTTACAGGGACAGCTACGAGCAGTACTTC.

J is TRBJ2-3 and V is TRBV7-2; D assignment may be TRBD1 or TRBD2 (5 bases each). CDR1 is SGHTA and CDR2 is FQGNSA in the germline V gene. The CDR3 is 14 residues long. Trimming left V 4 bases short and J 7 bases short, with 15 bases between. The CDR3 region is CASSYRDGSHTQYF. Here the CDR3 DNA reads TGTGCCAGCAGCTACCGGGACGGATCTCATACGCAGTATTTT.